This TCR beta chain was documented in a study of radiotherapy plus CTLA-4 blockade in lung cancer. Study-wide context: Disease control was present in under 35% of patients, and objective responses in approximately 20%. Study results and limitations: Following radiotherapy plus ipilimumab, tumor-derived TCR clones expanded in the blood. Early blood T cell clone dynamics, with interferon-beta, were reported to best predict response.

Chemo-refractory metastatic non-small-cell lung cancer patients underwent focal radiation alongside CTLA-4 blockade with ipilimumab. V was pared by 6 bases and J by 12 bases, with 17 bases between. The germline CDR1 and CDR2 sequences are DFQATT and SNEGSKA (reference sequence). The CDR3 runs to 11 residues. In the case of this clone: Its antigen is still unknown.

TCRdb's copy holds only in-frame clones and misses some; the assay was immunoSEQ multiplex PCR. The data show 95,000 to 150,000 clones, with around 90% seen just once and just under 7% held by the top ten. The sequence derives from a human donor with non-small cell lung cancer that progressed on radiotherapy plus ipilimumab. Sample: peripheral blood, taken from a patient treated with radiotherapy plus ipilimumab. This rearrangement joins TRBV20-1 to TRBJ1-1, with D possibly TRBD1 on 5 matching bases. For the CDR3, the DNA is TGCAGTGCCCCGACCGGGACTGGGTCTTTCTTT. Residues: CSAPTGTGSFF.